The 13 T cell receptor beta chains reported below all come from one sample, sequenced in a study of T cell repertoires in cytomegalovirus infection. These TCRs' antigens remain unknown. One entry per CDR3 protein, called by TCRdb with MiXCR from the reads. The table lists around 570,000 distinct CDR3 sequences, under 45% of them singletons, with around 48% in the top ten. Here the sequenced sample was cultured PBMCs, taken from culture after CMV antigen stimulation. The receptors shown here come from a human donor in good health (CMV status not recorded). Some clones in this sample may be carry-over from other donors' samples.

This clonotype was seen more than once but under ten times. The rearrangement links TRBV7-8 to TRBJ1-5; D gene unclear. The V gene's germline CDR1 is SGHVS and CDR2 FQNEAQ. V lost 1 base to trimming and J lost 1 base, with 14 bases between them. The CDR3 runs to 17 residues. CDR3 sequence (DNA): TGTGCCAGCAGCTTAGGGGTAGGCAGCACCAGCAATCAGCCCCAGCATTTT. The encoded protein is CASSLGVGSTSNQPQHF.

The V call is TRBV6-1, the J call TRBJ2-1; D not certain. Trimming left V 7 bases short and J 0 bases short, with 13 bases between. CDR1 and CDR2 from the germline V gene are MNHNS and SASEGT. This CDR3 is built from 15 residues. CDR3 region: CASIMETSSYNEQFF. As DNA, the CDR3 is TGTGCCAGCATTATGGAGACCAGCTCCTACAATGAGCAGTTCTTC.

This clonotype was recorded at least ten times. The chain joins TRBV7-6 to TRBJ1-1, with 7 bases lining up with TRBD1. Germline V lookup: CDR1 SGHVS, CDR2 FNYEAQ. This CDR3 spans 13 amino acids. The junction had 4 bases not matched to a gene; V was cut back by 2 bases and J by 7 bases. CDR3 nucleotide sequence: TGTGCCAGCAGCTTAAACCGGGACAGTGAAGCTTTCTTT. It translates to CASSLNRDSEAFF.

The gene calls are TRBV18 and TRBJ1-1; unclear D gene. Trimming took off 3 bases at V and 1 base at J, with 9 bases between the two ends. The germline V gene has CDR1 KGHSH and CDR2 LQKENI. The CDR3 extends over 14 amino acids. This CDR3 is CASSPAIANTEAFF. DNA for the CDR3: TGTGCCAGCTCACCGGCTATAGCGAACACTGAAGCTTTCTTT.

The chain carries TRBV4-1 and TRBJ2-1; the D is unclear. Germline values: CDR1 MGHRA, CDR2 YSYEKL. This CDR3 has 15 residues. V was trimmed by 1 base and J by 9 bases, leaving 16 bases between them. As DNA, the CDR3 is TGCGCCAGCAGCCAAGGAAGAGCCGGCCGACTTGAGCAGTTCTTC. Its protein product is CASSQGRAGRLEQFF.

This clonotype was counted only a few times. This rearrangement joins TRBV12-3 or TRBV12-4 to TRBJ2-2; 7 positions agree with TRBD2. The CDR3 is made up of 15 amino acids. With V trimmed by 1 base and J by 6 bases, 5 bases remained unmatched. The CDR3 DNA sequence: TGTGCCAGCAGTTTAGGGGGGGGGACGGCCGGGGAGCTGTTTTTT. Amino acid sequence: CASSLGGGTAGELFF.

This rearrangement joins TRBV6-2 or TRBV6-3 to TRBJ2-1, with D unclear. Looked up from germline, CDR1 is MNHEY and CDR2 is SVGEGT. V lost 6 bases, J lost 5 bases, and 5 bases lay in between. The CDR3 totals 11 residues. The DNA of the CDR3 is TGTGCCAGCAGGGATAACAATGAGCAGTTCTTC. It specifies CASRDNNEQFF.

The chain links TRBV5-4 to TRBJ2-5, with unresolved D. Germline values: CDR1 SGHNT, CDR2 YYREEE (reference sequence). The V gene lost 5 bases and the J gene lost 5 bases, with 10 bases spanning the gap. The CDR3 is 12 residues long. The CDR3 region is CASSTTEETQYF. The CDR3 bases are TGTGCCAGCAGTACCACGGAGGAGACCCAGTACTTC.

CDR3 region: CATRGSGSGEAFF. CDR3 DNA sequence: TGTGCCACCAGGGGCAGTGGAAGCGGTGAAGCTTTCTTT. The genes are TRBV10-3 and TRBJ1-1, with D perhaps matching TRBD1 (6 bases). Trimming took 10 bases from V and 7 from J, leaving 19 bases between them. Germline V lookup: CDR1 ENHRY, CDR2 SYGVKD. This CDR3 spans 13 amino acids.

Written as DNA, the CDR3 is TGTGCCAGCAGCTTGGTAGCGGCGCGGGGTGAGCAGTTCTTC. Protein: CASSLVAARGEQFF. V is TRBV5-4 and J is TRBJ2-1; weak D call: TRBD2 (6 bases). The length of the CDR3 is 14 residues. Trimming left V 0 bases short and J 9 bases short, with 13 bases between. Germline CDR1 and CDR2: SGHNT and YYREEE (reference sequence).

V gene TRBV5-4 combines with J gene TRBJ1-2; TRBD1 agrees at 12 bases. Germline trimming cut 0 bases from V and 6 bases from J; bases unmatched to any gene: 3. Germline CDR1 reads SGHNT; CDR2 reads YYREEE (reference sequence). The CDR3 has 15 residues. The CDR3 nucleotides read TGTGCCAGCAGCTTGGCCGGGACAGGGGGCCATGGCTACACCTTC. Its translation: CASSLAGTGGHGYTF.

This clonotype has just a few counts. The chain joins TRBV7-4 to TRBJ1-1, with D perhaps matching TRBD1 (5 bases). This CDR3 has 16 residues. V was pared by 4 bases and J by 0 bases, with 15 bases between. CDR1 SGHVT and CDR2 SQSDAQ come from the germline V gene. As DNA, the CDR3 is TGTGCCAGCAGCTGTTCGGGACGACCAATGAACACTGAAGCTTTCTTT. Translated, it gives CASSCSGRPMNTEAFF.

V and J are TRBV7-6 and TRBJ1-4; TRBD1 is a possible D gene (5 bases). Germline CDR1 is SGHVS and CDR2 is FNYEAQ. The CDR3 contains 15 residues. The V gene lost 3 bases and the J gene lost 7 bases, with 15 bases spanning the gap. CDR3 region: CASSFTGSQAEKLFF. Written as DNA, the CDR3 is TGTGCCAGCAGCTTCACAGGATCCCAGGCTGAAAAACTGTTTTTT.